The 22 T cell receptor beta chains listed next were all sequenced from one sample in a study of monozygotic twins with inflammatory bowel disease. With the 5' RACE reads reprocessed, TCRdb shows one record per CDR3 protein and no DNA. The specimen's table records approximately 380,000 distinct CDR3 sequences. The sequencing input was blood. The receptors originated from a human donor with ulcerative colitis or Crohn's disease, or a healthy co-twin of an affected twin (not recorded which).

The V gene is TRBV4-3, the J gene TRBJ2-7; no DNA is available, so the TRBD1 call from TCRdb remains unchecked. CDR3 length: 15 amino acids. Germline loops: CDR1 LGHNA, CDR2 YSLEER. The CDR3 here is CASSQPGTGVGEQYF.

V usage is TRBV7-2 and J usage is TRBJ1-1; TCRdb selects TRBD1, and the lack of DNA leaves this call unchecked. The CDR3 is 14 residues long. The germline V gene has CDR1 SGHTA and CDR2 FQGNSA. CDR3 sequence: CASSRGAGNTEAFF. The variable domain in full, with the rest retrieved from reference TRBV7-2 and TRBJ1-1, is GAGVSQSPSNKVTEKGKDVELRCDPISGHTALYWYRQSLGQGLEFLIYFQGNSAPDKSGLPSDRFSAERTGGSVSTLTIQRTQQEDSAVYLCASSRGAGNTEAFFGQGTRLTVV.

The V and J genes are TRBV7-3 and TRBJ2-1; TCRdb returns TRBD1, unconfirmable since there is no DNA. The CDR3 runs 13 residues. CDR1 is SGHTA, CDR2 FQGTGA, per germline. The CDR3 protein is CAGSLDREHEQFF.

The V and J genes are TRBV6-5 and TRBJ1-1. The CDR3 is 17 amino acids. Germline CDR1 is MNHEY and CDR2 is SVGAGI. CDR3 loop: CASSSQWSVSMNTEAFF.

This chain joins TRBV20-1 and TRBJ2-7. The germline gives CDR1 DFQATT, CDR2 SNEGSKA (reference sequence). The CDR3 has 14 residues. The CDR3 loop is CSARRRVGSYEQYF.

CDR3 protein: CASTPDRAYEQYF. The chain links TRBV7-2 to TRBJ2-7; TCRdb designates TRBD1, a call that cannot be tested without DNA. The CDR3 has 13 amino acids. CDR1 and CDR2 (germline): SGHTA, FQGNSA.

The rearrangement joins TRBV9 to TRBJ1-2; TCRdb's assignment of TRBD1 cannot be checked, as there is no DNA. The CDR3 covers 15 residues. Per the germline V gene, CDR1 is SGDLS and CDR2 is YYNGEE. The chain's CDR3 is CASSVLPGPYEGYTF.

The chain links TRBV5-5 to TRBJ1-4; the D call of TRBD1 rests on TCRdb alone, since no DNA is present to check it. The CDR3 covers 16 residues. Germline assignment: CDR1 SGHKS and CDR2 YYEKEE (reference sequence). The CDR3 region is CASSFDFGGSGEKLFF. Filled out from reference TRBV5-5 and TRBJ1-4, the complete variable domain reads DAGVTQSPTHLIKTRGQQVTLRCSPISGHKSVSWYQQVLGQGPQFIFQYYEKEERGRGNFPDRFSARQFPNYSSELNVNALLLGDSALYLCASSFDFGGSGEKLFFGSGTQLSVL.

The rearrangement links TRBV28 to TRBJ2-5; TCRdb calls TRBD1, which cannot be checked without DNA. The V gene's germline CDR1 is MDHEN and CDR2 SYDVKM. The CDR3 totals 13 residues. The CDR3 spells CASSLTGSETQYF. Full variable domain (remainder filled in from reference TRBV28 and TRBJ2-5): DVKVTQSSRYLVKRTGEKVFLECVQDMDHENMFWYRQDPGLGLRLIYFSYDVKMKEKGDIPEGYSVSREKKERFSLILESASTNQTSMYLCASSLTGSETQYFGPGTRLLVL.

V is TRBV5-1 and J is TRBJ1-5; TCRdb gives TRBD1 as the D gene, but with no DNA this cannot be confirmed. Germline loops: CDR1 SGHRS, CDR2 YFSETQ. The CDR3 contains 15 residues. The CDR3 reads CASRTGTGINQPQHF.

The chain's CDR3 is CASLRSQGDAGELFF. The V call is TRBV4-2, the J call TRBJ2-2; TCRdb indicates TRBD1, and absent DNA this call remains unverified. CDR1 LGHNA and CDR2 YNFKEQ come from the germline V gene. The CDR3 runs to 15 residues.

The chain combines TRBV7-6 with TRBJ2-1; TCRdb designates TRBD1, a call that cannot be tested without DNA. CDR3 length: 16 residues. Germline values: CDR1 SGHVS, CDR2 FNYEAQ. This CDR3 reads CASSSTLGPGYNEQFF.

The rearrangement links TRBV9 to TRBJ2-2. This CDR3 region has 15 residues. Germline lookup yields CDR1 SGDLS and CDR2 YYNGEE. The CDR3 protein is CASSVRGTNTGELFF.

CDR3: CASSLDRNTQYF. The J gene is TRBJ2-3, the V gene TRBV11-3. The CDR3 sequence is 12 residues long. Germline V gene lookup returns CDR1 SGHNT and CDR2 YENEEA.

The chain carries TRBV11-1 and TRBJ2-7; TCRdb calls TRBD1, which cannot be checked without DNA. The V gene's germline CDR1 is SGHAT and CDR2 FQDESV (reference sequence). CDR3 length equals 18 residues. Here the CDR3 reads CASSLGWDRGSSSYEQYF.

The rearrangement joins TRBV29-1 to TRBJ2-1; TCRdb gives TRBD1 as the D gene, but with no DNA this cannot be confirmed. Germline CDR1 and CDR2: SQVTM and ANQGSEA. This CDR3 is 14 amino acids long. The CDR3 sequence: CSVPGQGFYNEQFF.

The chain employs TRBV5-3 and TRBJ2-5; TCRdb outputs TRBD1, but without DNA this stays unchecked. TRBV5-3 is filed as an ORF, its function uncertain. The CDR3 extends over 17 amino acids. CDR3 loop: CARSNYPGQESEETQYF.

This chain's CDR3 is CASSFPTGSTGELFF. The gene calls are TRBV12-3 or TRBV12-4 and TRBJ2-2; the D gene TCRdb calls, TRBD1, cannot be checked with no DNA. The length of the CDR3 is 15 residues.

The genes are TRBV7-2 and TRBJ2-7; TCRdb proposes TRBD1, but this gene call is untestable without DNA. CDR3 length: 15 residues. The germline V gene encodes CDR1 SGHTA and CDR2 FQGNSA. Here the CDR3 reads CASSLPRTGSYEQYF.

The gene calls are TRBV5-1 and TRBJ2-7; TCRdb picks TRBD1, but there is no DNA to check that call. This CDR3 has 14 amino acids. CDR1 SGHRS and CDR2 YFSETQ come from the germline V gene. CDR3 in amino acids: CASSQGRASYEQYF.

V gene TRBV12-3 or TRBV12-4 combines with J gene TRBJ1-2. The CDR3 consists of 12 residues. The CDR3 loop reads CASRWGNYGYTF.

This chain joins TRBV9 and TRBJ2-3; the D gene TCRdb calls, TRBD1, cannot be checked with no DNA. The CDR3 sequence is 14 residues long. Germline V lookup: CDR1 SGDLS, CDR2 YYNGEE. The CDR3 sequence: CASTEGAGTDTQYF. Complete variable domain (other parts from reference TRBV9 and TRBJ2-3): DSGVTQTPKHLITATGQRVTLRCSPRSGDLSVYWYQQSLDQGLQFLIQYYNGEERAKGNILERFSAQQFPDLHSELNLSSLELGDSALYFCASTEGAGTDTQYFGPGTRLTVL.